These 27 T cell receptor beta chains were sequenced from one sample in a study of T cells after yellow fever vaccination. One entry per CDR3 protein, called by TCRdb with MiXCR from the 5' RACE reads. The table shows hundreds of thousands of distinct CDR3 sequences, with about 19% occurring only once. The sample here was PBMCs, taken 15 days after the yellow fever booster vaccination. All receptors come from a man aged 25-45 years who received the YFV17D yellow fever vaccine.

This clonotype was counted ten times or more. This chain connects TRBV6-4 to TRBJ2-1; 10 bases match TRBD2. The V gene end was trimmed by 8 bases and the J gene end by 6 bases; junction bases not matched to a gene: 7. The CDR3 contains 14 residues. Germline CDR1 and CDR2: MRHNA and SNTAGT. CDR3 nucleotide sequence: TGTGCCAGCGGAGTAGCGGGAGGAATCAATGAGCAGTTCTTC. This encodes CASGVAGGINEQFF.

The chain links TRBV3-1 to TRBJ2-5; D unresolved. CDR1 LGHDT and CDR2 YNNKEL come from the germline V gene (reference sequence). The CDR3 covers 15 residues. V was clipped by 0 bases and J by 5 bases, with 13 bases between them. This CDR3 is CASSQDFQDRETQYF. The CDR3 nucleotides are TGTGCCAGCAGCCAAGATTTTCAGGATCGGGAGACCCAGTACTTC.

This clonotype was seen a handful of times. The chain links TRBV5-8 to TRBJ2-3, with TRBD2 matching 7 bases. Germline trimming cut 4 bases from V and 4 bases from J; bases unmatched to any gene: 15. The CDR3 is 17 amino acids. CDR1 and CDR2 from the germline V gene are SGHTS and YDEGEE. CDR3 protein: CASSRRSAGVSADTQYF. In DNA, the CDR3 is TGTGCCAGCAGCAGGAGGTCCGCGGGAGTGTCCGCAGATACGCAGTATTTT.

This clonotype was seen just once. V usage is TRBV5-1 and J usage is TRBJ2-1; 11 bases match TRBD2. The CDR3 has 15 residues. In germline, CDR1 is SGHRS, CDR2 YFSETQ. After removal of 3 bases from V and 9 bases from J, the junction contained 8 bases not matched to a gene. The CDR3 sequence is CASSSTSGSWGEQFF. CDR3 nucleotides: TGCGCCAGCAGCTCAACTAGCGGGAGTTGGGGTGAGCAGTTCTTC.

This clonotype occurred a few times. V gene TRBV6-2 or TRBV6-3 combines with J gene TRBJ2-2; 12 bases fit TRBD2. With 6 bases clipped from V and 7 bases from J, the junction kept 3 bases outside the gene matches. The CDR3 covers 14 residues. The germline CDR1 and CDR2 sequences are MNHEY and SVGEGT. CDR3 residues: CASRKLAGGGELFF. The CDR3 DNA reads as TGTGCCAGCAGAAAACTAGCGGGAGGCGGGGAGCTGTTTTTT.

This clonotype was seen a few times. The CDR3 bases are TGCACCGCCGAGGGTATGGGCCCCTACGAGCAGTACTTC. Protein: CTAEGMGPYEQYF. This chain uses TRBV20-1 with TRBJ2-7, with TRBD2 as a possible D gene (5 bases). The germline V gene encodes CDR1 DFQATT and CDR2 SNEGSKA (reference sequence). The CDR3 runs to 13 residues.

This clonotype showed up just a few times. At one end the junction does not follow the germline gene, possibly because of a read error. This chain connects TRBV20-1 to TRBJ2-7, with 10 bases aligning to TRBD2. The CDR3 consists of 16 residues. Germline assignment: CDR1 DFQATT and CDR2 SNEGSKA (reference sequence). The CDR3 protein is CCARDPSGRMTYEQYF. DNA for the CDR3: TGCTGTGCTAGAGATCCTAGCGGGAGAATGACCTACGAGCAGTACTTC.

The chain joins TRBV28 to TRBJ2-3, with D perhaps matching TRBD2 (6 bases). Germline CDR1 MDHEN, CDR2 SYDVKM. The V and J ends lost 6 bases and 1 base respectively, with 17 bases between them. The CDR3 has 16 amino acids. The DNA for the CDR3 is TGTGCCAGCAGAGACTACCGGGGGAGAGGCACAGATACGCAGTATTTT. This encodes CASRDYRGRGTDTQYF.

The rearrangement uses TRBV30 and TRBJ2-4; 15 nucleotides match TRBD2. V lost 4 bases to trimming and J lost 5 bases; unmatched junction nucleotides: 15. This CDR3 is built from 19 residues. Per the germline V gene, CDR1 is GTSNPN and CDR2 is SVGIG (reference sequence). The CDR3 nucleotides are TGTGCCTGGAACCCCAGGACTAGCGGGAGGGCCGTATGGGAAAACATTCAGTACTTC. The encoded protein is CAWNPRTSGRAVWENIQYF.

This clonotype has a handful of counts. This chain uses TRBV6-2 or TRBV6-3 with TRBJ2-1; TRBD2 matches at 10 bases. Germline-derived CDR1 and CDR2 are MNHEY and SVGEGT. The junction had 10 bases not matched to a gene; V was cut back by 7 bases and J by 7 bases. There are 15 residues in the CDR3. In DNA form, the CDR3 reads TGTGCCAGCACTTCTTTAGGACTAGCGGTAAATGAGCAGTTCTTC. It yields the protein CASTSLGLAVNEQFF.

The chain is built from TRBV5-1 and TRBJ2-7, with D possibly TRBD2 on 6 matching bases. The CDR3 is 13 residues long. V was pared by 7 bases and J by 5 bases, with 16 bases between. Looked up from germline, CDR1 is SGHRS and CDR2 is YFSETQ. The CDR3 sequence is CASDGGLGNEQYF. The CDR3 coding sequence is TGCGCCAGCGACGGGGGATTGGGAAACGAGCAGTACTTC.

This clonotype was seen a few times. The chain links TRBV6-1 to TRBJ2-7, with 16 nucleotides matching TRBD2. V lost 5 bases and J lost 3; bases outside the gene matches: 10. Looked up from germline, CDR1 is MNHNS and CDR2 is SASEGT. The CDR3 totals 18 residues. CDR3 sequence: CASSTFGTSGRADYEQYF. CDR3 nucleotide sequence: TGTGCCAGCAGTACCTTCGGGACTAGCGGGAGGGCTGACTACGAGCAGTACTTC.

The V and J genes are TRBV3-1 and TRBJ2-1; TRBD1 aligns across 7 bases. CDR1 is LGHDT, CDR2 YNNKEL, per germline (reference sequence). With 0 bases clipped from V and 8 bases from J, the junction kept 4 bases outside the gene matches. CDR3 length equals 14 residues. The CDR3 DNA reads TGTGCCAGCAGCCAAGATGAGGGGGCTGATGAGCAGTTCTTC. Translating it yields CASSQDEGADEQFF.

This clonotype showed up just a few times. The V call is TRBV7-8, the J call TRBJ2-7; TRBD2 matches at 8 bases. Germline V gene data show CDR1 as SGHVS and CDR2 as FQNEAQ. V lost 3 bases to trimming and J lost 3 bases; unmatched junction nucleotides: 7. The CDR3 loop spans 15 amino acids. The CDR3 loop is CASSFGSGRHYEQYF. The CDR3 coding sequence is TGTGCCAGCAGCTTTGGAAGCGGGAGACACTACGAGCAGTACTTC.

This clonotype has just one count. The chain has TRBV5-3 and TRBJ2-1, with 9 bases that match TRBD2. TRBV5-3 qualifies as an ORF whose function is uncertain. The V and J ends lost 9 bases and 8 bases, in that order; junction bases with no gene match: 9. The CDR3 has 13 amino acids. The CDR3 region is CAMSPGTSHEQFF. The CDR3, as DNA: TGTGCCATGAGCCCTGGGACTAGCCATGAGCAGTTCTTC.

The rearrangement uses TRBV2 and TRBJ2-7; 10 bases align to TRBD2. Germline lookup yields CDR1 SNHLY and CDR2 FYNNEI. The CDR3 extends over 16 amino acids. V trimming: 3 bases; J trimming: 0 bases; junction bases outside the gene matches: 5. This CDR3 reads CASSEGLASASYEQYF. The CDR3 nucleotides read TGTGCCAGCAGTGAGGGACTAGCGTCAGCCTCCTACGAGCAGTACTTC.

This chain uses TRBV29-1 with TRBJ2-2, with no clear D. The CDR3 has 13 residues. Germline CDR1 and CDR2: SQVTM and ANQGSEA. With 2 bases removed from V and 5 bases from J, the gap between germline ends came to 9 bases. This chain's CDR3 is CSVEQPLTGELFF. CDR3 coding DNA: TGCAGCGTTGAACAGCCTCTGACCGGGGAGCTGTTTTTT.

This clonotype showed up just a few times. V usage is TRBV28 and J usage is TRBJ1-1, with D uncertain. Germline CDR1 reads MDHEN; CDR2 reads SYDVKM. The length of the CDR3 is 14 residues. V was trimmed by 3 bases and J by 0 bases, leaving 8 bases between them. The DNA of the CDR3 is TGTGCCAGCAGTTTCCTCAGATTGAACACTGAAGCTTTCTTT. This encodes CASSFLRLNTEAFF.

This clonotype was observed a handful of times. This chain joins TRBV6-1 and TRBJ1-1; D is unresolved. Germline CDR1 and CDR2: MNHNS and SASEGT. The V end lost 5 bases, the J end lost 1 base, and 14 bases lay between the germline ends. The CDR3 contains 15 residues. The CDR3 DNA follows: TGTGCCAGCAGTCCCGAGGGTGGAACGAACACTGAAGCTTTCTTT. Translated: CASSPEGGTNTEAFF.

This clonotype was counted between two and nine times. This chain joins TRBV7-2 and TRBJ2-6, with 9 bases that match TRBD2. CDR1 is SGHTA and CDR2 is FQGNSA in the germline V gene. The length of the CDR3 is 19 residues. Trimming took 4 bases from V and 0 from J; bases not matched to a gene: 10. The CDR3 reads CASSSATSGPSSGANVLTF. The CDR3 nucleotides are TGTGCCAGCAGCTCAGCCACTAGCGGGCCTAGCTCTGGGGCCAACGTCCTGACTTTC.

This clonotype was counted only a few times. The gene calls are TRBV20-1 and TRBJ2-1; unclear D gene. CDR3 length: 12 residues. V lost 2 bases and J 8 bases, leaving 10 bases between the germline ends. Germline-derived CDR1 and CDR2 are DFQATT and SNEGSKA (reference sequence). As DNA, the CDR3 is TGCAGTGCTAGACCCCTCTCCGATGAGCAGTTCTTC. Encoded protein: CSARPLSDEQFF.

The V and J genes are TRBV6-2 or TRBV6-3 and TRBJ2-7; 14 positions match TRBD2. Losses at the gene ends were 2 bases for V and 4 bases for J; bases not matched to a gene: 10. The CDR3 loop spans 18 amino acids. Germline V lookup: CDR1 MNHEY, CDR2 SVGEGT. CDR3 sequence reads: CASSYDSRTSGRLYEQYF. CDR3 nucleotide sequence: TGTGCCAGCAGTTACGACAGTCGGACTAGCGGGAGGTTATACGAGCAGTACTTC.

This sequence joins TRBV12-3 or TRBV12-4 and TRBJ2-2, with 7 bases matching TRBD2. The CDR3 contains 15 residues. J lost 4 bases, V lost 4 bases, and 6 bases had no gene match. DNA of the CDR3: TGTGCCAGCAGTTCGACTAGCCGAGGCACCGGGGAGCTGTTTTTT. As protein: CASSSTSRGTGELFF.

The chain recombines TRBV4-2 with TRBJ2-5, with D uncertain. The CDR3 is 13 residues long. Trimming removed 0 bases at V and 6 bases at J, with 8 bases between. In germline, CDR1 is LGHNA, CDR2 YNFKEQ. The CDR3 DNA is TGTGCCAGCAGCCAAGATCTCGTACAGACCCAGTACTTC. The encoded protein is CASSQDLVQTQYF.

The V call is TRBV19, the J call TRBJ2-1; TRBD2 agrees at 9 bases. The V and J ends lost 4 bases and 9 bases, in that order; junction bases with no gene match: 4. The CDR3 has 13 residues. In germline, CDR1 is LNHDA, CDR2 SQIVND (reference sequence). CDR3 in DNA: TGTGCCAGTAGTAGCGGGAGGGGTCTTGAGCAGTTCTTC. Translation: CASSSGRGLEQFF.

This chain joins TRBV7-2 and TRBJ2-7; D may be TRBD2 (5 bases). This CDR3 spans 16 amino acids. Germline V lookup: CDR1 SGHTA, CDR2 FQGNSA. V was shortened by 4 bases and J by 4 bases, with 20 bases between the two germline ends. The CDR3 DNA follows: TGTGCCAGCAGCTCCCGGAGCGGAGGTCGCAGGTACGAGCAGTACTTC. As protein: CASSSRSGGRRYEQYF.

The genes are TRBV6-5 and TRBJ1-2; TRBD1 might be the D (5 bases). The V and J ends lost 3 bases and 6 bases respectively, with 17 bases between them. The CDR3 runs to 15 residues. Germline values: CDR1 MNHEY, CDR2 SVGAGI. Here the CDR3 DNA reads TGTGCCAGCAGTTATTTCCTCGGGCAGGGAGATGGCTACACCTTC. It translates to CASSYFLGQGDGYTF.